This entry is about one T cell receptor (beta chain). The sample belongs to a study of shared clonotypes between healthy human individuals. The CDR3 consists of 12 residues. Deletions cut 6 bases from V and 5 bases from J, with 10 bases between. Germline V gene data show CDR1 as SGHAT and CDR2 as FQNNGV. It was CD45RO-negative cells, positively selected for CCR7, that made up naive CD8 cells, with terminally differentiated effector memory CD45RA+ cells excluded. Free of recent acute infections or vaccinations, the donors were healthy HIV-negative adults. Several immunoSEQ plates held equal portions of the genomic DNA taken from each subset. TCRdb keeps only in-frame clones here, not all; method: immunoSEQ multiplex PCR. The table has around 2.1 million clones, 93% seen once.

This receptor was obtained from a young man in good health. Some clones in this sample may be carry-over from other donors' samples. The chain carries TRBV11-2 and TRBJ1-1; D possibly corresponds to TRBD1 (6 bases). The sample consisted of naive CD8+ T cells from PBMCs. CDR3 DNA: TGTGCCAGCAGGGACACAGGGACTGAAGCTTTCTTT. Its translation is CASRDTGTEAFF.